A single sample is the source of the 21 T cell receptor beta chains below, sequenced in a study of shared clonotypes between healthy human individuals. The table came from immunoSEQ multiplex PCR; TCRdb's copy has only in-frame clones and leaves some out. This sample has roughly 2,000,000 clones, with about 95% found just once. Naive CD8 cells were CD45RO-negative, positively selected for CCR7, excluding terminally differentiated effector memory CD45RA+ cells. Input material: naive CD8+ T cells sorted from blood. These TCRs come from a man younger than 35 in good health.

A remark on this clone: This sample includes further DNA sequences coding for the same CDR3. V usage is TRBV9 and J usage is TRBJ2-7; D might be TRBD2 (5 bases). V shed 0 bases and J shed 4 bases, with 11 bases lying between them. CDR1 and CDR2 (germline): SGDLS, YYNGEE. CDR3 size: 14 residues. The CDR3 protein is CASSVGSGGYEQYF. The CDR3 DNA sequence: TGTGCCAGCAGCGTAGGAAGCGGAGGATACGAGCAGTACTTC.

V usage is TRBV9 and J usage is TRBJ2-2; D is perhaps TRBD2 (6 bases). In germline, CDR1 is SGDLS, CDR2 YYNGEE. CDR3 size: 18 residues. Trimming left V 4 bases short and J 4 bases short, with 23 bases between. The CDR3 nucleotides read TGTGCCAGCAGCATCCCGGGACGGACCCCCGGGGGCACCGGGGAGCTGTTTTTT. Its translation is CASSIPGRTPGGTGELFF.

The V call is TRBV9, the J call TRBJ2-5; D may match TRBD1 or TRBD2 (5 bases each). Between the trimmed V and J ends, which lost 2 bases and 4 bases, there was a span of 12 bases. The CDR3 loop spans 14 amino acids. Germline values: CDR1 SGDLS, CDR2 YYNGEE. The CDR3 here is CASSVVGTGETQYF. The DNA of the CDR3 is TGTGCCAGCAGCGTGGTAGGGACGGGAGAGACCCAGTACTTC.

To note about this clone: Additional DNA sequences in this sample encode the identical CDR3. The gene calls are TRBV9 and TRBJ1-1, with D possibly being TRBD1 (5 bases). V shed 0 bases and J shed 3 bases, with 9 bases lying between them. CDR3 length: 14 amino acids. Germline CDR1 and CDR2: SGDLS and YYNGEE. Here the CDR3 reads CASSVGGADTEAFF. CDR3 sequence (DNA): TGTGCCAGCAGCGTAGGTGGGGCGGACACTGAAGCTTTCTTT.

On this clone itself: The sample holds other DNA sequences that translate to the same CDR3. The V call is TRBV27, the J call TRBJ2-7; TRBD2 might be the D (5 bases). V dropped 6 bases and J dropped 1 base, with 10 bases sitting between them. The CDR3 extends over 13 amino acids. Germline loops: CDR1 MNHEY, CDR2 SMNVEV (reference sequence). CDR3 loop: CASSFRGSYEQYF. The CDR3, as DNA: TGTGCCAGCAGCTTTCGGGGTTCCTACGAGCAGTACTTC.

This chain uses TRBV2 with TRBJ2-2; the D call may be TRBD1 or TRBD2 (5 bases each). Per germline, CDR1 SNHLY and CDR2 FYNNEI. The CDR3 has 17 amino acids. V was shortened by 4 bases and J by 5 bases, with 20 bases between the two germline ends. As DNA, the CDR3 is TGTGCCAGCAGTGGTACGGCGGATGGGGGAAGGACCGGGGAGCTGTTTTTT. Amino acid sequence: CASSGTADGGRTGELFF.

A single count supports this clone. The V call is TRBV6-1, the J call TRBJ2-7; D perhaps matches TRBD2 (5 bases). With 10 bases removed from V and 3 bases from J, the gap between germline ends came to 16 bases. This CDR3 is built from 13 residues. In germline, CDR1 is MNHNS, CDR2 SASEGT. The DNA for the CDR3 is TGTGCCACACTCGGGAATTCCCTCTACGAGCAGTACTTC. It encodes CATLGNSLYEQYF.

The rearrangement links TRBV4-1 to TRBJ2-7; unclear D gene. V was cut by 4 bases and J by 2 bases, with 9 bases left in between. The CDR3 covers 13 residues. Germline V CDR1 and CDR2: MGHRA, YSYEKL. In DNA form, the CDR3 reads TGCGCCAGCAGCCGTAAAGGTGCCTACGAGCAGTACTTC. As protein: CASSRKGAYEQYF.

This clone was seen only once. The gene calls are TRBV9 and TRBJ2-6; D assignment may be TRBD1 or TRBD2 (7 bases each). The V end lost 4 bases, the J end lost 0 bases, and 29 bases lay between the germline ends. Germline CDR1 is SGDLS and CDR2 is YYNGEE. The CDR3 runs to 22 residues. Here the CDR3 reads CASSTRGDSVPMWDSGANVLTF. DNA for the CDR3: TGTGCCAGCAGCACCCGGGGGGACAGCGTTCCGATGTGGGACTCTGGGGCCAACGTCCTGACTTTC.

The CDR3 DNA is TGTGCCAGCAGCCACTCGCCCGACACCTTGAACACTGAAGCTTTCTTT. Amino acids: CASSHSPDTLNTEAFF. The chain links TRBV6-6 to TRBJ1-1; D call uncertain. Trimming took off 6 bases at V and 0 bases at J, with 17 bases between the two ends. CDR1 and CDR2 from the germline V gene are MNHNY and SVGAGI (reference sequence). The length of the CDR3 is 16 residues.

This chain connects TRBV13 to TRBJ2-7, with D possibly matching TRBD1 (6 bases). The CDR3 contains 13 residues. Deletions cut 5 bases from V and 4 bases from J, with 12 bases between. CDR1 is PRHDT and CDR2 is FYEKMQ in the germline V gene (reference sequence). Written as DNA, the CDR3 is TGTGCCAGCAGCCCTCTGGACAGTTACGAGCAGTACTTC. It codes for CASSPLDSYEQYF.

The V gene is TRBV25-1, the J gene TRBJ2-1, with 7 bases aligning to TRBD1. The junction had 10 bases not matched to a gene; V was cut back by 3 bases and J by 5 bases. The length of the CDR3 is 16 residues. Germline V gives CDR1 MGHDK, CDR2 SYGVNS. The CDR3 coding sequence is TGTGCCAGCAGTGATAGGGGGCAGGGGATGGACAATGAGCAGTTCTTC. Its translation: CASSDRGQGMDNEQFF.

The chain recombines TRBV11-2 with TRBJ2-3; no definite D call. This CDR3 has 16 amino acids. Germline lookup yields CDR1 SGHAT and CDR2 FQNNGV. Trimming stripped 1 base from V and 5 bases from J, with 16 bases between. The CDR3 coding sequence is TGTGCCAGCAGCTTAGTTTGGACGGAGATAGAAGATACGCAGTATTTT. It codes for CASSLVWTEIEDTQYF.

The rearrangement uses TRBV4-1 and TRBJ2-7; TRBD2 matches 9 bases. This CDR3 is 15 amino acids long. Per germline, CDR1 MGHRA and CDR2 YSYEKL. With 1 base clipped from V and 5 bases from J, the junction kept 6 bases outside the gene matches. The CDR3 is CASSQGSGRWDEQYF. The CDR3 DNA reads as TGCGCCAGCAGCCAAGGTAGCGGGAGATGGGACGAGCAGTACTTC.

V gene TRBV6-1 combines with J gene TRBJ2-5, with a possible D match to TRBD1 (6 bases). The germline gives CDR1 MNHNS, CDR2 SASEGT. V gave up 1 base and J gave up 4 bases, with 22 bases separating them. CDR3 length: 18 residues. CDR3 sequence reads: CASSEGFFFQGIPETQYF. CDR3 sequence (DNA): TGTGCCAGCAGTGAAGGGTTCTTTTTCCAGGGGATCCCAGAGACCCAGTACTTC.

This clone appeared a single time. The rearrangement uses TRBV4-3 and TRBJ2-3, with TRBD1 identical over 7 bases. The V gene's germline CDR1 is LGHNA and CDR2 YSLEER. CDR3 size: 15 residues. Trimming removed 4 bases from V and 1 base from J; junction bases left unmatched: 5. The CDR3 protein is CASSPKGGRTDTQYF. CDR3 DNA sequence: TGCGCCAGCAGCCCCAAAGGGGGCCGCACAGATACGCAGTATTTT.

The chain uses TRBV5-4 and TRBJ2-2; D possibly corresponds to TRBD1 (6 bases). V lost 4 bases to trimming and J lost 6 bases, with 13 bases between them. CDR3 size: 14 residues. The germline CDR1 and CDR2 sequences are SGHNT and YYREEE (reference sequence). CDR3 in amino acids: CASSLRTVPGELFF. The CDR3 nucleotides read TGTGCCAGCAGCCTAAGGACAGTGCCCGGGGAGCTGTTTTTT.

Turning to this clone: Within the sample, other DNA sequences also encode this same CDR3. The genes are TRBV9 and TRBJ2-7, with D uncertain. The CDR3 has 13 residues. V was clipped by 4 bases and J by 4 bases, with 12 bases between them. Per germline, CDR1 SGDLS and CDR2 YYNGEE. Written as DNA, the CDR3 is TGTGCCAGCAGCTTATCCTCGAGTTACGAGCAGTACTTC. This gives the protein CASSLSSSYEQYF.

CDR3 coding DNA: TGTGCCAGCAGCGGGACGGTAAATGAAAAACTGTTTTTT. Amino acid sequence: CASSGTVNEKLFF. The chain has TRBV5-6 and TRBJ1-4; maybe TRBD1 (5 bases). CDR3 size: 13 residues. The V end was cut by 4 bases, the J end by 5 bases, with 9 bases between. The germline CDR1 and CDR2 sequences are SGHDT and YYEEEE.

The rearrangement uses TRBV19 and TRBJ2-7; D not certain. The V end was cut by 3 bases, the J end by 4 bases, with 10 bases between. The CDR3 contains 13 residues. CDR1 and CDR2 from the germline V gene are LNHDA and SQIVND (reference sequence). CDR3: CASSISLHYEQYF. CDR3 in DNA: TGTGCCAGTAGTATTTCCCTTCATTACGAGCAGTACTTC.

A single count supports this clone. The rearrangement uses TRBV15 and TRBJ2-1; D might be TRBD2 (5 bases). The CDR3 sequence is 15 residues long. The V gene lost 1 base and the J gene lost 9 bases, with 16 bases spanning the gap. Germline-derived CDR1 and CDR2 are LNHNV and YYDKDF (reference sequence). In nucleotides, the CDR3 is TGTGCCACCAGCAGAGTGGCTGCCGGGGAAGGTGAGCAGTTCTTC. Translated: CATSRVAAGEGEQFF.